This record covers a single TCR beta chain. Germline values: CDR1 SEHNR, CDR2 FQNEAQ (reference sequence). The CDR3 runs to 10 residues. The junction had 3 bases not matched to a gene; V was cut back by 11 bases and J by 8 bases. Extraction and reverse transcription of RNA yielded cDNA as the sequencing template. Assay used: immunoSEQ multiplex PCR; TCRdb lists only in-frame clones, some missing. The table lists about 150,000 clones, 62% of them singletons. The source of the sample is a study of CD8+ T cells in alopecia areata. This sequence originates from a human donor in good health. The chain uses TRBV7-9 and TRBJ2-1, with 7 bases fitting TRBD2. Material: CD8+ T cells sorted from blood. Written as DNA, the CDR3 is TGTGCCGTTCTAGCGGATGAGCAGTTCTTC. Protein: CAVLADEQFF. Full variable domain (outside the CDR3, taken from reference TRBV7-9 and TRBJ2-1): DTGVSQNPRHKITKRGQNVTFRCDPISEHNRLYWYRQTLGQGPEFLTYFQNEAQLEKSRLLSDRFSAERPKGSFSTLEIQRTEQGDSAMYLCAVLADEQFFGPGTRLTVL.